This T cell receptor (beta chain) was identified during a study of T-cell reconstitution after alpha-beta-depleted transplantation in children. For this clonotype: Antigen: not known.

Unique molecular identifiers were used in preparing the TCRbeta library. Each CDR3 protein gets one entry after TCRdb re-called the PCR reads with MiXCR. The table shows about 220,000 distinct CDR3 sequences, with approximately 17% occurring only once. Study results and limitations: Recipient T cells and thymic progenitors that survived were the source of the high TCRbeta diversity seen at day 60 in some patients. The study reportedly traced alpha-beta T cells about two months after transplant to several hundred expanded graft clones. T cells produced anew were the main source of T-cell counts and diversity one year after transplant.

V lost 6 bases to trimming and J lost 7 bases, with 22 bases between them. CDR3 size: 16 residues. The V and J genes are TRBV12-3 or TRBV12-4 and TRBJ1-5; D is possibly TRBD1 (5 bases). Sequenced here: PBMCs, mostly from graft donor cells, sampled 360 days after TCRalphabeta/CD19-depleted stem cell transplant. This TCR derives from a male patient aged 2 to 10 who had a stem cell transplant for acute lymphoblastic leukemia, so the T cells may come from the graft donor. In nucleotides, the CDR3 is TGTGCCAGCAGCCCCCTGGGGCGGCTTTCGTGGCAGCCCCAGCATTTT. This codes for CASSPLGRLSWQPQHF.